These T cell receptor beta chains were read from a single sample in a study of blood T cell repertoires in COVID-19. Data came from immunoSEQ multiplex PCR; TCRdb stores just in-frame clones and leaves some out. The data show about 170,000 clones, about 86% seen once. The sample was peripheral blood. The receptors stem from a man aged 18 to 30 with active or convalescent COVID-19. The CDR3 runs from the conserved cysteine through the conserved F or W. The D gene is left open where the match is weak. Expanded clones are given a class, and other clones once, few, many or no size at all.

size: NA
length: 14
J: TRBJ1-5
V: TRBV10-2
D: NA
CDR3: CASSGDTSYQPQHF
DNA: TGCGCCAGCAGCGGGGACACCTCTTACCAGCCCCAGCATTTT

size: NA
length: 15
J: TRBJ1-5
V: TRBV6-2/TRBV6-3
D: TRBD1
CDR3: CASRYRDRDNQPQHF
DNA: TGTGCCAGCAGGTACCGGGACAGGGATAATCAGCCCCAGCATTTT

size: NA
length: 11
J: TRBJ1-2
V: TRBV20-1
D: NA
CDR3: CSARGRDGYTF
DNA: TGCAGTGCGCGGGGGAGGGATGGCTACACCTTC

size: NA
length: 17
J: TRBJ2-7
V: TRBV11-2
D: TRBD1
CDR3: CASSLRGTGGTSYEQYF
DNA: TGTGCCAGCAGCTTAAGGGGGACAGGGGGCACTTCCTACGAGCAGTACTTC

size: NA
length: 16
J: TRBJ2-1
V: TRBV7-2
D: TRBD2
CDR3: CASSISGGEVYNEQFF
DNA: TGTGCCAGCAGCATTAGCGGGGGGGAGGTCTACAATGAGCAGTTCTTC

size: NA
length: 14
J: TRBJ2-1
V: TRBV9
D: TRBD2
CDR3: CASSHTSGTNEQFF
DNA: TGTGCCAGCAGCCACACTAGCGGGACCAATGAGCAGTTCTTC

size: NA
length: 17
J: TRBJ1-6
V: TRBV7-2
D: NA
CDR3: CASSLEGGSMTNSPLHF
DNA: TGTGCCAGCAGCTTAGAAGGCGGGTCGATGACTAATTCACCCCTCCACTTT

size: few
length: 15
J: TRBJ1-1
V: TRBV10-3
D: NA
CDR3: CAISDRRVMNTEAFF
DNA: TGTGCCATCAGTGACAGGAGGGTCATGAACACTGAAGCTTTCTTT

size: NA
length: 13
J: TRBJ1-6
V: TRBV19
D: NA
CDR3: CASSIVSNSPLHF
DNA: TGTGCCAGTAGTATAGTCTCCAATTCACCCCTCCACTTT

size: NA
length: 14
J: TRBJ2-7
V: TRBV19
D: NA
CDR3: CASSRTGPLYEQYF
DNA: TGTGCCAGTAGCCGAACAGGACCTCTATACGAGCAGTACTTC

size: NA
length: 12
J: TRBJ1-1
V: TRBV19
D: NA
CDR3: CASNTGNTEAFF
DNA: TGTGCCAGTAATACGGGGAACACTGAAGCTTTCTTT

size: NA
length: 16
J: TRBJ1-6
V: TRBV10-3
D: NA
CDR3: CAISDGSHSYNSPLHF
DNA: TGTGCCATCAGTGATGGCAGTCACTCCTATAATTCACCCCTCCACTTT

size: NA
length: 13
J: TRBJ1-2
V: TRBV7-3
D: NA
CDR3: CASSLDPGSGYTF
DNA: TGTGCCAGCAGCTTAGATCCAGGTTCTGGCTACACCTTC

size: NA
length: 14
J: TRBJ1-5
V: TRBV7-8
D: NA
CDR3: CASSLARVDQPQHF
DNA: TGTGCCAGCAGCTTAGCCAGGGTGGATCAGCCCCAGCATTTT

size: NA
length: 15
J: TRBJ2-5
V: TRBV11-2
D: TRBD1
CDR3: CASSLRQGIMETQYF
DNA: TGTGCCAGCAGCTTAAGACAGGGGATAATGGAGACCCAGTACTTC

size: few
length: 14
J: TRBJ1-2
V: TRBV3-1/TRBV3-2
D: TRBD1
CDR3: CASSQGQGSSGYTF
DNA: TGTGCCAGCAGCCAGGGACAGGGATCGAGTGGCTACACCTTC

size: few
length: 16
J: TRBJ2-1
V: TRBV24-1
D: NA
CDR3: CATSDQTELGYNEQFF
DNA: TGTGCCACCAGTGACCAGACGGAGTTGGGCTACAATGAGCAGTTCTTC

size: NA
length: 16
J: TRBJ1-5
V: TRBV7-8
D: TRBD1
CDR3: CASSARGDSSNQPQHF
DNA: TGTGCCAGCAGCGCTAGAGGGGACAGCTCCAATCAGCCCCAGCATTTT

size: once
length: 14
J: TRBJ1-2
V: TRBV6-5
D: NA
CDR3: CASSYLNSYYGYTF
DNA: TGTGCCAGCAGTTACCTCAACAGTTATTATGGCTACACCTTC

size: NA
length: 14
J: TRBJ1-5
V: TRBV6-5
D: NA
CDR3: CASSYRQGNQPQHF
DNA: TGTGCCAGCAGTTACAGGCAGGGCAATCAGCCCCAGCATTTT

size: NA
length: 14
J: TRBJ1-1
V: TRBV19
D: TRBD1
CDR3: CASIEGQGNTEAFF
DNA: TGTGCCAGTATCGAGGGACAGGGGAACACTGAAGCTTTCTTT

size: NA
length: 14
J: TRBJ2-5
V: TRBV5-8
D: NA
CDR3: CASSLGLGLQTQYF
DNA: TGTGCCAGCAGCTTGGGACTAGGTCTGCAGACCCAGTACTTC

size: NA
length: 14
J: TRBJ1-1
V: TRBV3-1/TRBV3-2
D: TRBD1
CDR3: CASSQEGQILEAFF
DNA: TGTGCCAGCAGCCAAGAGGGACAGATTCTTGAAGCTTTCTTT